These T cell receptor beta chains were read from a single sample in a study of type 1 and type 2 diabetes patients. From the multiplex PCR reads, TCRdb called clonotypes with MiXCR, one entry per CDR3 protein. The sample shows 250,000 or so distinct CDR3 sequences, roughly 44% of them seen only once. Sequenced: peripheral blood mononuclear cells (PBMCs). The receptor source for this set is a man aged 18 to 35 with type 2 diabetes. Each CDR3 is given with its conserved first and last residue. The D gene is left open where the match is weak. Clone size is given for some rows only: seen once, a few or many times, or a class if the clone is expanded.

>NA|TRBJ2-3|NA|TRBV24-1
CATSDLLQGDTQYF
TGTGCCACCAGTGATTTACTACAGGGAGATACGCAGTATTTT
>NA|TRBJ2-7|NA|TRBV30
CAWSAGRLYEQYF
TGTGCCTGGAGTGCGGGACGGCTCTACGAGCAGTACTTC
>NA|TRBJ2-5|TRBD2|TRBV6-5
CASQGTSGKETQYF
TGTGCCTCCCAGGGGACTAGCGGAAAAGAGACCCAGTACTTC
>few|TRBJ1-1|NA|TRBV29-1
CSVVPARTEAFF
TGCAGCGTTGTCCCGGCCAGAACTGAAGCTTTCTTT
>few|TRBJ1-2|TRBD1|TRBV7-2
CASSSRDRIYGYTF
TGTGCCAGCAGCTCCCGGGACAGAATCTATGGCTACACCTTC
>NA|TRBJ1-2|NA|TRBV3-1
CASSRSRGDGYTF
TGTGCCAGCAGCCGTTCCAGGGGTGATGGCTACACCTTC
>NA|TRBJ2-2|TRBD2|TRBV7-7
CASSLLAGENTGELFF
TGTGCTAGCAGTCTACTAGCGGGGGAGAACACCGGGGAGCTGTTTTTT
>few|TRBJ2-2|NA|TRBV7-3
CASSQRVNTGELFF
TGTGCCAGCAGTCAGAGGGTGAACACCGGGGAGCTGTTTTTT
>NA|TRBJ1-1|NA|TRBV20-1
CSARGAIGTEAFF
TGCAGTGCTAGGGGGGCAATCGGCACTGAAGCTTTCTTT
>NA|TRBJ2-7|TRBD2|TRBV7-9
CASSLSGGDEQYF
TGTGCCAGCAGCTTATCGGGAGGGGACGAGCAGTACTTC
>NA|TRBJ2-2|NA|TRBV5-8
CASSFAVVTGELFF
TGTGCCAGCAGCTTCGCGGTGGTGACCGGGGAGCTGTTTTTT
>many|TRBJ2-7|NA|TRBV15
CATSVGSAYEQYF
TGTGCCACCAGCGTAGGGAGTGCCTACGAGCAGTACTTC
>NA|TRBJ2-2|NA|TRBV4-1
CASSQEGAGFNPDTGELFF
TGCGCCAGCAGCCAAGAGGGGGCAGGGTTCAATCCGGACACCGGGGAGCTGTTTTTT
>NA|TRBJ2-7|NA|TRBV9
CASSVSTSYEQYF
TGTGCCAGCAGCGTATCGACCTCCTACGAGCAGTACTTC
>NA|TRBJ2-1|TRBD1|TRBV7-6
CASSLGGGAVNEQFF
TGTGCCAGCAGCTTAGGAGGGGGCGCGGTAAATGAGCAGTTCTTC
>few|TRBJ2-3|NA|TRBV20-1
CSAKVGDTQYF
TGCAGTGCTAAGGTGGGAGATACGCAGTATTTT
>NA|TRBJ1-6|TRBD1|TRBV2
CAIRNGQGNSPLHF
TGTGCCATCAGAAACGGACAGGGAAATTCACCCCTCCACTTT
>NA|TRBJ2-4|TRBD1|TRBV29-1
CSVGSGLGQGNIQYF
TGCAGCGTTGGTTCTGGTCTTGGACAGGGAAACATTCAGTACTTC
>NA|TRBJ2-2|TRBD2|TRBV2
CASNGRAGGPSGELFF
TGTGCCAGCAACGGGAGGGCGGGAGGGCCTTCTGGGGAGCTGTTTTTT
>few|TRBJ2-1|NA|TRBV30
CAWSDSSYNEQFF
TGTGCCTGGTCCGACTCCTCCTACAATGAGCAGTTCTTC
>NA|TRBJ2-5|TRBD2|TRBV6-6
CASRGGSETQYF
TGTGCCAGCCGGGGGGGATCAGAGACCCAGTACTTC
>few|TRBJ2-1|NA|TRBV19
CASSIGVSSYNEQFF
TGTGCCAGTAGTATCGGAGTGTCGTCCTACAATGAGCAGTTCTTC
>NA|TRBJ2-2|NA|TRBV19
CASSHTGLNTGELFF
TGTGCCAGTAGCCATACAGGGCTGAACACCGGGGAGCTGTTTTTT
>few|TRBJ2-7|TRBD1|TRBV18
CASSGGTGDEQYF
TGTGCCAGCTCAGGAGGGACAGGGGACGAGCAGTACTTC
>NA|TRBJ2-7|TRBD1|TRBV18
CASSPRGQGAYEQYF
TGTGCCAGCTCACCAAGGGGACAGGGGGCTTACGAGCAGTACTTC
>NA|TRBJ1-6|TRBD1|TRBV6-5
CASSWPGDRGNSPLHF
TGTGCCAGCAGTTGGCCAGGGGACAGGGGAAATTCACCCCTCCACTTT
>NA|TRBJ2-7|NA|TRBV15
CATSRDYIQGGYEQYF
TGTGCCACCAGCAGAGATTATATTCAGGGTGGCTACGAGCAGTACTTC
>few|TRBJ2-7|NA|TRBV7-2
CASSLMGGYEQYF
TGTGCCAGCAGCCTCATGGGCGGATACGAGCAGTACTTC
>many|TRBJ2-5|NA|TRBV10-1
CATSRQVQETQYF
TGCGCTACCTCACGACAGGTTCAAGAGACCCAGTACTTC
>NA|TRBJ2-7|NA|TRBV9
CASSVDAGARPEQYF
TGTGCCAGCAGCGTAGATGCGGGTGCTAGGCCCGAGCAGTACTTC
>NA|TRBJ2-2|TRBD1|TRBV27
CASWTGDTGELFF
TGTGCCAGTTGGACAGGGGACACCGGGGAGCTGTTTTTT
>NA|TRBJ1-1|NA|TRBV5-6
CASSFNSGEAEAFF
TGTGCCAGCAGTTTTAATTCAGGGGAGGCTGAAGCTTTCTTT
>once|TRBJ1-2|NA|TRBV19
CASSMSGVEGYTF
TGTGCCAGTAGTATGAGTGGGGTGGAGGGCTACACCTTC
>NA|TRBJ1-1|NA|TRBV10-2
CASGGDTNAEAFF
TGCGCCAGCGGTGGGGACACCAACGCTGAAGCTTTCTTT
>NA|TRBJ2-3|NA|TRBV15
CATSRDRDTDTQYF
TGTGCCACCAGCAGAGACAGGGACACAGATACGCAGTATTTT
>NA|TRBJ2-3|NA|TRBV10-1
CASSEGGAPDTQYF
TGCGCCAGCAGTGAGGGAGGGGCACCAGATACGCAGTATTTT
>NA|TRBJ1-1|NA|TRBV30
CAWSVGGNTEAFF
TGTGCCTGGAGTGTAGGTGGGAACACTGAAGCTTTCTTT
>few|TRBJ2-6|NA|TRBV30
CAWDFFGGGANVLTF
TGTGCCTGGGACTTCTTCGGTGGTGGGGCCAACGTCCTGACTTTC
>few|TRBJ1-1|NA|TRBV9
CASSGSGGRIGTEAFF
TGTGCCAGCAGCGGCTCGGGGGGACGAATCGGCACTGAAGCTTTCTTT
>few|TRBJ1-1|NA|TRBV6-6
CASRPQNTEAFF
TGTGCCAGCAGGCCACAGAACACTGAAGCTTTCTTT
>NA|TRBJ1-4|NA|TRBV4-1
CASSQGLTENEKLFF
TGCGCCAGCAGCCAAGGCCTCACAGAGAATGAAAAACTGTTTTTT
>NA|TRBJ2-3|TRBD1|TRBV19
CASSMGTGTSTDTQYF
TGTGCCAGTAGTATGGGGACAGGGACTAGCACAGATACGCAGTATTTT
>NA|TRBJ2-4|NA|TRBV5-5
CASSLHPSQKGDIQYF
TGTGCCAGCAGCTTGCATCCCAGCCAGAAGGGGGACATTCAGTACTTC
>NA|TRBJ2-7|NA|TRBV7-8
CASSQDPDRNSYEQYF
TGTGCCAGCAGTCAAGATCCGGACAGAAACTCCTACGAGCAGTACTTC
>few|TRBJ1-4|NA|TRBV20-1
CSARDFTGPLGEKLFF
TGCAGTGCTAGAGACTTTACCGGTCCCCTTGGGGAAAAACTGTTTTTT
>many|TRBJ2-7|NA|TRBV7-8
CASSYPGWGYEQYF
TGTGCCAGCAGCTATCCGGGATGGGGCTACGAGCAGTACTTC
>NA|TRBJ1-1|TRBD1|TRBV9
CASSALGQGATEAFF
TGTGCCAGCAGCGCCCTGGGTCAGGGGGCCACTGAAGCTTTCTTT
>NA|TRBJ1-2|NA|TRBV27
CATRAQALLNYGYTF
TGTGCCACGCGCGCACAGGCACTCCTTAACTATGGCTACACCTTC
>NA|TRBJ1-4|NA|TRBV2
CASSKDLPTNGKLFF
TGTGCCAGCAGTAAGGACCTTCCGACTAATGGAAAACTGTTTTTT
>many|TRBJ1-1|NA|TRBV15
CATSRATNTEAFF
TGTGCCACCAGCAGAGCTACAAACACTGAAGCTTTCTTT
>NA|TRBJ2-1|NA|TRBV20-1
CSARGWGPYNEQFF
TGCAGTGCTAGAGGGTGGGGACCATACAATGAGCAGTTCTTC
>once|TRBJ2-7|NA|TRBV15
CATSRDSDSYHEQYF
TGTGCCACCAGCAGAGATTCAGACTCCTACCACGAGCAGTACTTC
>NA|TRBJ2-3|NA|TRBV10-3
CATSGSGETQYF
TGTGCCACCAGCGGTTCGGGGGAAACGCAGTATTTT